Sequencing of this TCR beta chain was carried out in a study of blood T cell repertoires in COVID-19. CDR1 is SEHNR and CDR2 is FQNEAQ in the germline V gene (reference sequence). CDR3 length equals 13 residues. Trimming removed 2 bases from V and 6 bases from J, with 8 bases in between. Method: immunoSEQ multiplex PCR; TCRdb's copy keeps in-frame clones and lacks some. The data contain under 150,000 clones, 70% to 80% of them singletons. The material sequenced was peripheral blood. The clonotype comes from a woman over 75 with active or convalescent COVID-19. The gene calls are TRBV7-9 and TRBJ2-1; D remains unclear. Here the CDR3 DNA reads TGTGCCAGCAGCTTATCCAGTTTCAATGAGCAGTTCTTC. It specifies CASSLSSFNEQFF.